The clone carrying this T cell receptor beta chain was detected a few times. The data stem from a study of beta chain features in type 1 diabetes. CDR1 SGHRS and CDR2 YFSETQ come from the germline V gene. The CDR3 sequence is 15 residues long. Trimming cost V 0 bases and J 5 bases; bases outside gene matches: 6. The whole isolated RNA underwent reverse transcription, so sequencing captured expressed TCRB transcripts. Sequencing used immunoSEQ multiplex PCR; TCRdb keeps in-frame clones, though not all of them. Here the sample spans 350,000 to 450,000 clones, approximately 15% being singletons. The chain uses TRBV5-1 and TRBJ2-5; 8 bases fit TRBD2. The sequence derives from a man younger than 40 in good health. The source material was naive CD4+ T cells from blood. This chain's CDR3 is CASSLVSSGGETQYF. CDR3 DNA sequence: TGCGCCAGCAGCTTGGTCTCCAGCGGGGGTGAGACCCAGTACTTC.